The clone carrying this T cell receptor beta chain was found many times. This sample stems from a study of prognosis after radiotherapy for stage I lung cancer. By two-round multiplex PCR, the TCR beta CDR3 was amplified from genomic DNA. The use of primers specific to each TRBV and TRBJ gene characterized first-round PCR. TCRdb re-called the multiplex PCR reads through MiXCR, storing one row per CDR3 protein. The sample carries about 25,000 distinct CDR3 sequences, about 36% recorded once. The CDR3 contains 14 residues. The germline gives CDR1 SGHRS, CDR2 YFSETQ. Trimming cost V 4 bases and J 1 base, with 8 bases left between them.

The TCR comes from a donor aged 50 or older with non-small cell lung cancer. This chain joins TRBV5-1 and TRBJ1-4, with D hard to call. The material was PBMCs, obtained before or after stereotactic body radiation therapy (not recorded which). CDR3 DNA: TGCGCCAGCAGCGAGGCGTTAACTAATGAAAAACTGTTTTTT. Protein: CASSEALTNEKLFF.